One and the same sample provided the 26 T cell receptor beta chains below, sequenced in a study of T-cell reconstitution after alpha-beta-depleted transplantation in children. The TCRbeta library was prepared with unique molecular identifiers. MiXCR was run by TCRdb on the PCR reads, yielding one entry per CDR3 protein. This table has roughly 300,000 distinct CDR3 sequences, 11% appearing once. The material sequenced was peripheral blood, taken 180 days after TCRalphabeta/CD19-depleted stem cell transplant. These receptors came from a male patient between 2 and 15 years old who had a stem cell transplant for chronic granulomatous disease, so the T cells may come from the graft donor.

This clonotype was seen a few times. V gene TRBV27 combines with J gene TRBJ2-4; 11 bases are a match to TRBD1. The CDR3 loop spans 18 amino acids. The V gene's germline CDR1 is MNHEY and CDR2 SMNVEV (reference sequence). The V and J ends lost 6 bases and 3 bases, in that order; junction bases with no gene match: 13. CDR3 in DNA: TGTGCCAGCAGCTTCTCCTTGGACAGGGGGCTTGGCAAAAACATTCAGTACTTC. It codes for CASSFSLDRGLGKNIQYF.

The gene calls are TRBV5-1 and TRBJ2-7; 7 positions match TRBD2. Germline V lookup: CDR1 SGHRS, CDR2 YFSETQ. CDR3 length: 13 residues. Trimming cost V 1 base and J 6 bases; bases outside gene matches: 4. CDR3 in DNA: TGCGCCAGCAGCTTGAGCCCGGGAGGCGAGCAGTACGTC. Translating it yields CASSLSPGGEQYV.

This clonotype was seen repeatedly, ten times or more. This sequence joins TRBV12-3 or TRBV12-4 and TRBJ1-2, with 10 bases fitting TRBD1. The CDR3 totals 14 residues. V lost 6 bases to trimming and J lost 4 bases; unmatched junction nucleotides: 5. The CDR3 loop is CASRATGGLYGYTF. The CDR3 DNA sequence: TGTGCCAGCAGAGCGACAGGGGGCCTCTATGGCTACACCTTC.

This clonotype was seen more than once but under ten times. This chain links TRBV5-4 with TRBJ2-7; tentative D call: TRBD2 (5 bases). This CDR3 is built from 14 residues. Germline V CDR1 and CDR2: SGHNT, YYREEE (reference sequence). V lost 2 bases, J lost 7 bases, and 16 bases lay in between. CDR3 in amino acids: CASSLQLAGEEQYF. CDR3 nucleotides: TGTGCCAGCAGCTTACAGCTAGCCGGAGAAGAGCAGTACTTC.

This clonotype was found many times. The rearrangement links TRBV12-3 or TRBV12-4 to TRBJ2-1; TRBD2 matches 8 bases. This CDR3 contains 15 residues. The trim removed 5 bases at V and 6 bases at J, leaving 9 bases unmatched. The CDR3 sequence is CASSPLAGRINEQFF. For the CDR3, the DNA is TGTGCCAGCAGTCCCTTAGCGGGGAGGATCAATGAGCAGTTCTTC.

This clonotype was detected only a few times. The CDR3 protein is CSARDRGNYGYTF. Here the CDR3 DNA reads TGCAGTGCTAGGGACAGGGGTAACTATGGCTACACCTTC. This chain uses TRBV20-1 with TRBJ1-2; 9 bases fit TRBD1. Trimming removed 3 bases from V and 1 base from J; junction bases left unmatched: 0. This CDR3 contains 13 residues. Per the germline V gene, CDR1 is DFQATT and CDR2 is SNEGSKA (reference sequence).

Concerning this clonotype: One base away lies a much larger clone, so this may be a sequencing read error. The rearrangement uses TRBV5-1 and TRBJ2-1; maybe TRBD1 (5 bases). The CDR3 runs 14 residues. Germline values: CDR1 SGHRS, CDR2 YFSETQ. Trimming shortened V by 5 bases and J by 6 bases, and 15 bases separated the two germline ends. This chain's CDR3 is CASRGQGLSNEQFF. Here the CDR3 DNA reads TGCGCCAGCAGGGGCCAGGGCCTTTCCAATGAGCAGTTCTTC. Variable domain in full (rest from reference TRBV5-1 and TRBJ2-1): KAGVTQTPRYLIKTRGQQVTLSCSPISGHRSVSWYQQTPGQGLQFLFEYFSETQRNKGNFPGRFSGRQFSNSRSEMNVSTLELGDSALYLCASRGQGLSNEQFFGPGTRLTVL.

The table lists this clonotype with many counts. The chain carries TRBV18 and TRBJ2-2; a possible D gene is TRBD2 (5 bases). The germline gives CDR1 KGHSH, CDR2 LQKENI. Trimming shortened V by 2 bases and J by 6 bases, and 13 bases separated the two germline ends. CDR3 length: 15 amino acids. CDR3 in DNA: TGTGCCAGCTCACCAGAAGGCCTAGCTGCCGGGGAGCTGTTTTTT. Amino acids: CASSPEGLAAGELFF.

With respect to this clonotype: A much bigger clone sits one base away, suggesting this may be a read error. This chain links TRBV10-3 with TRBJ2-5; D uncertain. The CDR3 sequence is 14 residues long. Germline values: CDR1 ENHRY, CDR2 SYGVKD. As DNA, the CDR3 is TGTGCCATCAGTGAGTCCCAGATACAAGAGACCCAGAACTTC. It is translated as CAISESQIQETQNF.

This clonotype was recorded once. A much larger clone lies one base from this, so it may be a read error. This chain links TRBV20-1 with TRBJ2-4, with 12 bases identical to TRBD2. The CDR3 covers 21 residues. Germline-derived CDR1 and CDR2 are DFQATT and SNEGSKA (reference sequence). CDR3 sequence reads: CCARDPWLAGGPVSNQNIQYF. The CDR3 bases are TGCTGTGCTAGAGACCCATGGCTAGCGGGAGGGCCGGTGTCCAACCAAAACATTCAGTACTTC.

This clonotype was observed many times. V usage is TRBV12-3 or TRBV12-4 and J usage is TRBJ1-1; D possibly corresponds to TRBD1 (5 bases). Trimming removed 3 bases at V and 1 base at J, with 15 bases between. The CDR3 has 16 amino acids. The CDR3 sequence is CASSFKAGQGNTEAFF. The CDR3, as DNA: TGTGCCAGCAGTTTTAAGGCGGGGCAGGGGAACACTGAAGCTTTCTTT.

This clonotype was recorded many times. CDR3: CASSLDLNTQYF. The CDR3 coding sequence is TGTGCCAGCAGCCTAGACCTAAATACGCAGTATTTT. J is TRBJ2-3 and V is TRBV7-8; D ambiguous. V lost 5 bases, J lost 7 bases, and 10 bases lay in between. Germline CDR1 and CDR2: SGHVS and FQNEAQ. The CDR3 runs to 12 residues.

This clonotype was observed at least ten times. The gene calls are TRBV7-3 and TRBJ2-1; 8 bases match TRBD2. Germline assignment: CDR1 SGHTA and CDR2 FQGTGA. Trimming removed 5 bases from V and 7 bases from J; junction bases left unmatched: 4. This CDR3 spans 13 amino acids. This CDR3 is CASSPGGGNEQFF. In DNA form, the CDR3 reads TGTGCCAGCAGCCCGGGAGGGGGTAATGAGCAGTTCTTC.

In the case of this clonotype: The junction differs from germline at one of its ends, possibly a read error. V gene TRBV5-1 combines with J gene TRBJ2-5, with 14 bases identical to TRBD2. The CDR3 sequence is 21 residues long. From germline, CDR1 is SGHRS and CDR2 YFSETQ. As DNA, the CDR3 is TGCGCCAGCAGCTTGGCCTGGAACTCCGGGACTAGCGGGAGCTACCAAGATACCCAGTACTTC. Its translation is CASSLAWNSGTSGSYQDTQYF.

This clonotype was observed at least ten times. CDR3 nucleotide sequence: TGTGCCAGCAGTGAGGATATACTCCAGTTCTTC. Translating gives CASSEDILQFF. This chain connects TRBV2 to TRBJ2-1; D is ambiguous. The CDR3 has 11 residues. With 3 bases removed from V and 13 bases from J, the gap between germline ends came to 10 bases. CDR1 is SNHLY, CDR2 FYNNEI, per germline.

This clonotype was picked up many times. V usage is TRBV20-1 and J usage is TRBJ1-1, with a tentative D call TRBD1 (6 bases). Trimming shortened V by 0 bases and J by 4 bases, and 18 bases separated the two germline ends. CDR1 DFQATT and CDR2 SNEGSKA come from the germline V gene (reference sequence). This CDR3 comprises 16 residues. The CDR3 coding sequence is TGCAGTGCTAGAGATGGGGGGAGGGGGGCCACCACTGAAGCTTTCTTT. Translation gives CSARDGGRGATTEAFF.

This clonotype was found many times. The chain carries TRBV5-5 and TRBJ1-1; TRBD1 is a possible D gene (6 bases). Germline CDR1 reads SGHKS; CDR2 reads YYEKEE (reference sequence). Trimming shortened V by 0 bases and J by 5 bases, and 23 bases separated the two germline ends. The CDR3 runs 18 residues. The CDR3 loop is CASSLDPTGYAQVTEAFF. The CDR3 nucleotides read TGTGCCAGCAGCTTGGACCCGACAGGATACGCCCAGGTGACTGAAGCTTTCTTT. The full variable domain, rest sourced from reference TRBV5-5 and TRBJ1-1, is DAGVTQSPTHLIKTRGQQVTLRCSPISGHKSVSWYQQVLGQGPQFIFQYYEKEERGRGNFPDRFSARQFPNYSSELNVNALLLGDSALYLCASSLDPTGYAQVTEAFFGQGTRLTVV.

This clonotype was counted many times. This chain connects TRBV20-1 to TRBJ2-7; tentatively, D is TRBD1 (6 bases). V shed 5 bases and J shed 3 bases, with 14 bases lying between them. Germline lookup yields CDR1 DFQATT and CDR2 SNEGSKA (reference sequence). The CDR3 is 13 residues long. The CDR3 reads CSARPGARYEQYF. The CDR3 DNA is TGCAGTGCTCGTCCAGGGGCCCGCTACGAGCAGTACTTC.

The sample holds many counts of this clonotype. CDR3 sequence (DNA): TGCAGTGCTAGAGAACCCCGACAGAGCTTTAATGAGCAGTTCTTC. As protein: CSAREPRQSFNEQFF. V is TRBV20-1 and J is TRBJ2-1; tentatively, D is TRBD1 (5 bases). This CDR3 contains 15 residues. Trimming shortened V by 0 bases and J by 7 bases, and 16 bases separated the two germline ends. Germline V gene lookup returns CDR1 DFQATT and CDR2 SNEGSKA (reference sequence).

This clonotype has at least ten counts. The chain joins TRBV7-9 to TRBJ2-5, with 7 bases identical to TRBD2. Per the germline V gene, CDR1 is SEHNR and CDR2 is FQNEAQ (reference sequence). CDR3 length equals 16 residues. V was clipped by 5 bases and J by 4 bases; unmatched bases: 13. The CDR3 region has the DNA TGTGCCAGCAGCACAGAGCGGGACTCCCGTGTAGAGACCCAGTACTTC. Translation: CASSTERDSRVETQYF.

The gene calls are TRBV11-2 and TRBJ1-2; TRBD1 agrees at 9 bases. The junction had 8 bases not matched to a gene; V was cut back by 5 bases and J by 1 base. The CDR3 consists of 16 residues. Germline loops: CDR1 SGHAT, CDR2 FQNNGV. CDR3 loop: CASSPFRQGGNYGYTF. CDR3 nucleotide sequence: TGTGCCAGCAGCCCCTTCCGACAGGGGGGTAACTATGGCTACACCTTC.

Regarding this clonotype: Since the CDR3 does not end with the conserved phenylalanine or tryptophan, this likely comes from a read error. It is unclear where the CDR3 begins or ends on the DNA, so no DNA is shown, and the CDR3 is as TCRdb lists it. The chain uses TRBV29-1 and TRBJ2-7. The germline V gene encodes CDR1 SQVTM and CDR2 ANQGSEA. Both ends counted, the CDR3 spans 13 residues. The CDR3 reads CSVVEDRPYELYS.

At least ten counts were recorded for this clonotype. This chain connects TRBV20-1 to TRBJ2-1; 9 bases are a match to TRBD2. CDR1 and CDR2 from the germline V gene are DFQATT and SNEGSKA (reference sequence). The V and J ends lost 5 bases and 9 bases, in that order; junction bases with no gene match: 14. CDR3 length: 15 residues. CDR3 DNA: TGCAGTGCTCGCTCACGGCTAGCGGGAAGCGGTGAGCAGTTCTTC. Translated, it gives CSARSRLAGSGEQFF.

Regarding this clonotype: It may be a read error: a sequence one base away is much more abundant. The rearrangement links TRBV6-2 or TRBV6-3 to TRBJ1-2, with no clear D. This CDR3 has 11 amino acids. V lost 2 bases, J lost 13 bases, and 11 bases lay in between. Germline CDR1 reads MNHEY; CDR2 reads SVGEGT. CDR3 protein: CASSYRAGVTF. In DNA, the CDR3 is TGTGCCAGCAGTTACAGAGCAGGCGTCACCTTC.

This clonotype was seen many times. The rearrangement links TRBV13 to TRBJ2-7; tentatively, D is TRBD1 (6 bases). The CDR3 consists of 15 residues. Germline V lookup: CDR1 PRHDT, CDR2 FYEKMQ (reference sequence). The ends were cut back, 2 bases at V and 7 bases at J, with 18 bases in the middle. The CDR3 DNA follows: TGTGCCAGCAGCTTAACCGGGACAAGAGGCTGGGAGCAGTACTTC. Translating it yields CASSLTGTRGWEQYF. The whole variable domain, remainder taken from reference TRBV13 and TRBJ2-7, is AAGVIQSPRHLIKEKRETATLKCYPIPRHDTVYWYQQGPGQDPQFLISFYEKMQSDKGSIPDRFSAQQFSDYHSELNMSSLELGDSALYFCASSLTGTRGWEQYFGPGTRLTVT.

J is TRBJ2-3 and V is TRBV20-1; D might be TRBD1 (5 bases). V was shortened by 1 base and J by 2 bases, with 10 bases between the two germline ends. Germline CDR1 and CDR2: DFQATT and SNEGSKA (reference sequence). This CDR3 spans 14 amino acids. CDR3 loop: CSARGDRNTDTQYF. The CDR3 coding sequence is TGCAGTGCTAGAGGAGACAGAAACACAGATACGCAGTATTTT.